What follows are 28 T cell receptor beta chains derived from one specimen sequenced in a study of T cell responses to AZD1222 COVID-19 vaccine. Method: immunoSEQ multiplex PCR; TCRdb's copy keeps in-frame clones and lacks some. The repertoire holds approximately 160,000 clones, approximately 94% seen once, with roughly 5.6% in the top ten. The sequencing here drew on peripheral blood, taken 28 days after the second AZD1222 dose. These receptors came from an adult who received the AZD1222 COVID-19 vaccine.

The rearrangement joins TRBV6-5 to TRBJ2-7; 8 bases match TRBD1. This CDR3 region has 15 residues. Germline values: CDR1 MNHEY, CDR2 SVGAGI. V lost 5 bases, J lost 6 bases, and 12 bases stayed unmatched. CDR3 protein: CASSRQTGAPFEQYF. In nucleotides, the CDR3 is TGTGCCAGCAGTCGCCAGACAGGGGCCCCCTTCGAGCAGTACTTC.

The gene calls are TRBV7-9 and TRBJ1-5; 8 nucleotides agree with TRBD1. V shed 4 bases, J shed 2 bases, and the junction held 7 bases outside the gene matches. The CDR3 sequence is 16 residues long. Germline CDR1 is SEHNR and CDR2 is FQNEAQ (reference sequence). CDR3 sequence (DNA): TGTGCCAGCAGCTCCCCGGACAGGGCCGGCAATCAGCCCCAGCATTTT. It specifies CASSSPDRAGNQPQHF.

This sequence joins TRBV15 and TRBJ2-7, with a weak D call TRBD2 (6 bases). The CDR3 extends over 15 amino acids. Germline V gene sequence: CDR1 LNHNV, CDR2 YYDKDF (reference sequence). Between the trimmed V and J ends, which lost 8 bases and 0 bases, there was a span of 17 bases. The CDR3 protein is CATGGYPPSSYEQYF. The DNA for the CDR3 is TGTGCCACCGGGGGGTATCCCCCCAGCTCCTACGAGCAGTACTTC.

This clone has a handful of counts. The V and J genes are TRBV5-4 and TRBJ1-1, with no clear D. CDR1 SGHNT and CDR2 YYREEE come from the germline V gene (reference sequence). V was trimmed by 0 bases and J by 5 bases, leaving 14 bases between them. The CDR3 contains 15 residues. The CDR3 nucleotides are TGTGCCAGCAGCTTGGGAGAGACGGGAGGGACTGAAGCTTTCTTT. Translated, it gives CASSLGETGGTEAFF. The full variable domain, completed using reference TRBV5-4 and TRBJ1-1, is ETGVTQSPTHLIKTRGQQVTLRCSSQSGHNTVSWYQQALGQGPQFIFQYYREEENGRGNFPPRFSGLQFPNYSSELNVNALELDDSALYLCASSLGETGGTEAFFGQGTRLTVV.

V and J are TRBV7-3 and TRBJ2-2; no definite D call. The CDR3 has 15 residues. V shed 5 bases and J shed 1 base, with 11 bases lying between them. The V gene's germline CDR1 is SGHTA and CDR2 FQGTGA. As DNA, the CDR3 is TGTGCCAGCAGCCTGCTCCCGGTGAACACCGGGGAGCTGTTTTTT. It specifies CASSLLPVNTGELFF.

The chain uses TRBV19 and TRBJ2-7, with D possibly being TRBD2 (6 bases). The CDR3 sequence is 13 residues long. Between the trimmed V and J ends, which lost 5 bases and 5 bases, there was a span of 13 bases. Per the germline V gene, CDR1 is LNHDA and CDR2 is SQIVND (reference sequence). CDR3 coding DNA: TGTGCCAGTAGTCGGAGGGCCCTGGACGAGCAGTACTTC. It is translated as CASSRRALDEQYF.

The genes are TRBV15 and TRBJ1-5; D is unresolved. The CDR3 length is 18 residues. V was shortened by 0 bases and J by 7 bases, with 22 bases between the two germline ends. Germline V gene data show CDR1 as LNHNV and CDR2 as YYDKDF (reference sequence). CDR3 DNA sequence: TGTGCCACCAGCAGAGAATTTCAGAAGGCTCTCCTAGTCCAGCCCCAGCATTTT. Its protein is CATSREFQKALLVQPQHF.

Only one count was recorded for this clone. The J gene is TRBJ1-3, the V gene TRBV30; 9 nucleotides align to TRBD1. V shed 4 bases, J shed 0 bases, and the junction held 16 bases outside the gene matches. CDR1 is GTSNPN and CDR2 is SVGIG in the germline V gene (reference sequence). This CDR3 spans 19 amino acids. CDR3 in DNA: TGTGCCTGGATGGGCCCGACAGGGGGGAATCATTTCTCTGGAAACACCATATATTTT. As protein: CAWMGPTGGNHFSGNTIYF.

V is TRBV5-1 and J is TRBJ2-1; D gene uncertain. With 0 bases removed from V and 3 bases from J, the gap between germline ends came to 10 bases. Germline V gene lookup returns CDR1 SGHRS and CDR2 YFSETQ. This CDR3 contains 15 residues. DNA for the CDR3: TGCGCCAGCAGCTTGGAGACACCCAACTACAATGAGCAGTTCTTC. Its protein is CASSLETPNYNEQFF.

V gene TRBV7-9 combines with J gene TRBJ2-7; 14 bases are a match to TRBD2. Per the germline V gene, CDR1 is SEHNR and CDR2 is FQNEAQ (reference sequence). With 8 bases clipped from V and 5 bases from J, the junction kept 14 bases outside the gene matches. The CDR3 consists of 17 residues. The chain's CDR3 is CASATVGLAGGSDEQYF. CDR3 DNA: TGTGCCAGCGCCACCGTAGGACTAGCGGGAGGTTCTGACGAGCAGTACTTC.

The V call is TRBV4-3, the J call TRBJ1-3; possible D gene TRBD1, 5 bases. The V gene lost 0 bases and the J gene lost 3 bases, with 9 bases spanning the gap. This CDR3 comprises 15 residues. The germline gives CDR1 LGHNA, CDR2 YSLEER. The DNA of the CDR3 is TGCGCCAGCAGCCAAGAAAGCAGGGTTGGAAACACCATATATTTT. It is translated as CASSQESRVGNTIYF.

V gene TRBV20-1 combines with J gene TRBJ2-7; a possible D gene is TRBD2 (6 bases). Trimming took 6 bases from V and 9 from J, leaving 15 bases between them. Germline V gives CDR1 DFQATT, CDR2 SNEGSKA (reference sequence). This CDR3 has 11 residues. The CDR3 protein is CSAGGQGRQYF. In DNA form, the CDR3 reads TGCAGTGCCGGAGGGCAGGGAAGGCAGTACTTC.

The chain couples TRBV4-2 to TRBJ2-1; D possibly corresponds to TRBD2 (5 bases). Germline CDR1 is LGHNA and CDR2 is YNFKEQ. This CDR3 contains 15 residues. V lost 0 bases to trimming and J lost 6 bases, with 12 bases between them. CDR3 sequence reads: CASSQDSGITNEQFF. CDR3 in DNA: TGTGCCAGCAGCCAAGACTCCGGGATCACCAATGAGCAGTTCTTC.

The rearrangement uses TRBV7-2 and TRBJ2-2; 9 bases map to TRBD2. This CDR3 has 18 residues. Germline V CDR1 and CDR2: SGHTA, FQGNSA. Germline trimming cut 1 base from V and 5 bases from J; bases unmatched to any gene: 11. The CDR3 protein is CASSLVVGGTSWTGELFF. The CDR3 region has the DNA TGTGCCAGCAGCTTAGTAGTAGGGGGGACTAGCTGGACCGGGGAGCTGTTTTTT.

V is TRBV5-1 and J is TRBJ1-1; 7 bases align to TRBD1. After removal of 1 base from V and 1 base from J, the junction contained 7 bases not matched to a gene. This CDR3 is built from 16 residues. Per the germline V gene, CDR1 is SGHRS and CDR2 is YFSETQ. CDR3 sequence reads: CASSLKWTGSNTEAFF. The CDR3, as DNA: TGCGCCAGCAGCTTGAAATGGACAGGATCGAACACTGAAGCTTTCTTT.

The CDR3: CASSPRSGRSYSNQPQHF. The DNA of the CDR3 is TGTGCCAGCAGCCCCCGGTCGGGCAGAAGTTATAGCAATCAGCCCCAGCATTTT. This chain connects TRBV7-8 to TRBJ1-5; D remains unclear. V dropped 5 bases and J dropped 0 bases, with 20 bases sitting between them. Germline V CDR1 and CDR2: SGHVS, FQNEAQ. There are 18 residues in the CDR3.

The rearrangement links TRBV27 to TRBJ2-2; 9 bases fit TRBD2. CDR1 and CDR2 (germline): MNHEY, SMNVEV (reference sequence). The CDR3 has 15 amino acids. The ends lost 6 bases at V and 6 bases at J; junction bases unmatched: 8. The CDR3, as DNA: TGTGCCAGCAGCATCCTAGCGGGAAAGTCCGGGGAGCTGTTTTTT. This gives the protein CASSILAGKSGELFF.

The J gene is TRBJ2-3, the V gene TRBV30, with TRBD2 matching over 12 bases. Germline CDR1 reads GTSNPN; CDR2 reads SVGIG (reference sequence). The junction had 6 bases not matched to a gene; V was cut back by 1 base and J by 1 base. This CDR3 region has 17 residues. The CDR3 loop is CAWSGALAGGGTDTQYF. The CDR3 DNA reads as TGTGCCTGGAGTGGTGCTCTAGCGGGAGGGGGCACAGATACGCAGTATTTT.

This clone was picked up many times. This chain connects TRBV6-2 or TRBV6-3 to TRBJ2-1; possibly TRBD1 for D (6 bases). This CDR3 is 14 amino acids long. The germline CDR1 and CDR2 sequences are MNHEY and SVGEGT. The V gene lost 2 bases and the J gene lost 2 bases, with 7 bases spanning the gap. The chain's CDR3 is CASSYQGTYNEQFF. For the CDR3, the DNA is TGTGCCAGCAGTTACCAGGGGACCTACAATGAGCAGTTCTTC.

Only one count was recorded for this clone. The CDR3 sequence: CAISLRGREDTQYF. Here the CDR3 DNA reads TGTGCCATCAGTCTCAGGGGGCGAGAAGATACGCAGTATTTT. The rearrangement uses TRBV10-3 and TRBJ2-3; 8 bases fit TRBD1. CDR3 size: 14 residues. The J segment lost 5 bases and the V segment lost 5 bases, leaving 6 bases of the junction unmatched. Germline CDR1 is ENHRY and CDR2 is SYGVKD.

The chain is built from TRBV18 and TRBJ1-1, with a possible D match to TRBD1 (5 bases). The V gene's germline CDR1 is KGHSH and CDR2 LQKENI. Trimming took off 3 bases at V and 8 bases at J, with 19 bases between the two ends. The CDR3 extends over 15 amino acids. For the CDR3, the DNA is TGTGCCAGCTCACCCGGGGGAGGAGGGATTAAAGAAGCTTTCTTT. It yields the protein CASSPGGGGIKEAFF.

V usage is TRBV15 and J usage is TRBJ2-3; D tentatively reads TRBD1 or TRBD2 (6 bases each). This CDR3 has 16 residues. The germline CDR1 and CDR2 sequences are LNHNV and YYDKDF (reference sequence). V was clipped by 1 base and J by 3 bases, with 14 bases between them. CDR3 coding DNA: TGTGCCACCAGCAGAGTCCGCAGGGGAGGAACAGATACGCAGTATTTT. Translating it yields CATSRVRRGGTDTQYF.

DNA for the CDR3: TGTGCCAGCAGCCAAGCACGCAGGCCTGGGGATGGCTACACCTTC. This sequence encodes CASSQARRPGDGYTF. This chain joins TRBV14 and TRBJ1-2, with D unclear. The germline CDR1 and CDR2 sequences are SGHDN and FVKESK. The CDR3 consists of 15 residues. Trimming shortened V by 1 base and J by 6 bases, and 15 bases separated the two germline ends. The full variable domain, with the rest looked up from reference TRBV14 and TRBJ1-2, is EAGVTQFPSHSVIEKGQTVTLRCDPISGHDNLYWYRRVMGKEIKFLLHFVKESKQDESGMPNNRFLAERTGGTYSTLKVQPAELEDSGVYFCASSQARRPGDGYTFGSGTRLTVV.

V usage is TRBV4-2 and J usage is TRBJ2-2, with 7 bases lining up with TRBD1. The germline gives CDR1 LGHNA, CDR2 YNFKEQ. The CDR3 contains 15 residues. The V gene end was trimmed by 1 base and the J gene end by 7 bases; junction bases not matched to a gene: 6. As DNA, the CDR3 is TGTGCCAGCAGCCAAGGGGACAGAGAGAGCGGGGAGCTGTTTTTT. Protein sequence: CASSQGDRESGELFF.

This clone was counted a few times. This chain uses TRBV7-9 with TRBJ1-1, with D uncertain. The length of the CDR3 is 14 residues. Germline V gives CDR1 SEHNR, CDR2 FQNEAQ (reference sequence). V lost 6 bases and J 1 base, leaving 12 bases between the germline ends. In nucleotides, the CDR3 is TGTGCCAGCAGATCCAAAGGCGGGAACACTGAAGCTTTCTTT. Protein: CASRSKGGNTEAFF.

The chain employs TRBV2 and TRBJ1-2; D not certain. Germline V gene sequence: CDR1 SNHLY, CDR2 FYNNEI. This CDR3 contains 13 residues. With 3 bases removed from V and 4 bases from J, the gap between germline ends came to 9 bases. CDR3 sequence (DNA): TGTGCCAGCAGTGATCGGGTTCTCTATGGCTACACCTTC. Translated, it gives CASSDRVLYGYTF.

CDR3 sequence (DNA): TGTGCCAGCAAAGTACTAGCGGGACCCTACGAGCAGTACTTC. It is translated as CASKVLAGPYEQYF. This chain uses TRBV6-1 with TRBJ2-7; TRBD2 matches at 10 bases. The CDR3 runs to 14 residues. V shed 7 bases, J shed 2 bases, and the junction held 5 bases outside the gene matches. Germline assignment: CDR1 MNHNS and CDR2 SASEGT.

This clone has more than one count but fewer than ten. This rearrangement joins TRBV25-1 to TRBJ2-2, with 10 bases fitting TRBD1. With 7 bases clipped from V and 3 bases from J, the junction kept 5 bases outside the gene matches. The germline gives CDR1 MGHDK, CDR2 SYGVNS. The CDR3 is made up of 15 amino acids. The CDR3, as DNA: TGTGCCAGCACCCCCGGGACAGGGGACACCGGGGAGCTGTTTTTT. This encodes CASTPGTGDTGELFF.